This TCR beta chain was identified in a study of CD8+CD57+ T cells in acquired aplastic anemia. As for the study in general: Isolated CD4+ and CD8+ cells, once sorted, yielded DNA averaging roughly 3 ug. Healthy CD8+ samples averaged around 11 million reads.

Study-level points and caveats: Patients and controls shared over 25 CD8+ CDR3 sequences, which appeared highly expressed in patients and within their immunodominant clones.

Using genomic DNA as the template, TCR beta VDJ and CDR3 profiling was carried out. TCRdb ran MiXCR on the reads and lists one entry per CDR3 protein. This table holds approximately 380,000 distinct CDR3 sequences, 55% to 70% found once. This clonotype was picked up many times. Its antigen is still unknown. The CDR3 has 15 residues. Trimming pared 1 base from V and 0 bases from J, leaving 9 bases between. The germline gives CDR1 SGHAT, CDR2 FQNNGV. The source is a human donor in good health, serving as a control. The rearrangement uses TRBV11-2 and TRBJ1-2; D ambiguous. Sequencing was carried out using sorted CD4+, CD8+, or CD8+CD57+ T cells (not recorded which) from PBMCs. The CDR3 nucleotides are TGTGCCAGCAGCTTAGGGTCAGATCCTAACTATGGCTACACCTTC. Its protein product is CASSLGSDPNYGYTF.